This T cell receptor beta chain was observed in a study of tumor and adjacent non-tumor tissue in lung cancer. Study in general: There were approximately twelve adenocarcinoma, a couple of squamous cell carcinoma and 1 small cell lung cancer cases. Study results and limitations: Shorter survival was associated with higher TCR diversity in tumors.

The library came from three nested PCR rounds adapted from ARM-PCR protocols. TCRdb re-called the multiplex PCR reads through MiXCR, storing one row per CDR3 protein. Of almost 75,000 distinct CDR3 sequences listed, under 70% are singletons. Of note for this clonotype: Its antigen is unidentified.

The template was RNA from unsorted bulk tissue. More than 3 cm separated this lung sample from the edge of the tumor. Chemotherapy-naive patients with new lung cancer underwent thoracic surgery in China, August–November 2014. In germline, CDR1 is SGHAT, CDR2 FQDESV (reference sequence). Trimming removed 6 bases from V and 3 bases from J, with 11 bases in between. The CDR3 consists of 13 residues. Sequenced input: distant non-tumor lung tissue. V is TRBV11-1 and J is TRBJ1-2; D gene uncertain. The sequence derives from a woman aged 45 to 65 with non-small cell lung cancer. DNA of the CDR3: TGTGCCAGCAGTGAATACTACGACTATGGCTACACCTTC. As protein: CASSEYYDYGYTF.